The present entry profiles one T cell receptor beta chain with its context. The sample is drawn from a study of technical replicates of blood from a few donors. Sequenced by immunoSEQ multiplex PCR; TCRdb stores in-frame clones only, minus some. The table lists approximately 79,000 clones, approximately 97% of them singletons, with approximately 0.18% in the top ten. In germline, CDR1 is SGHDT, CDR2 YYEEEE. V gave up 1 base and J gave up 3 bases, with 23 bases separating them. The CDR3 runs 18 residues. The V and J genes are TRBV5-6 and TRBJ2-7, with D maybe TRBD1 (6 bases). This TCR was recovered from a human donor in good health. The sequencing sample was made of T cells isolated from PBMCs. The DNA for the CDR3 is TGTGCCAGCAGCTTGCTTGTGGGGACGACGGGACAAGACTACGAGCAGTACTTC. Encoded protein: CASSLLVGTTGQDYEQYF.